This T cell receptor beta chain was sequenced in a study of cytotoxic CD8 clonotypes in ibrutinib-treated CLL. Study overall: The patients, some eleven relapsed/refractory and approximately 14 treatment-naive, included 17 who were IGHV unmutated. Response material was collected after a median around 12 months of treatment, range 6 to 36.

Generated by immunoSEQ multiplex PCR, the TCRdb table keeps only in-frame clones and is missing some. The sample holds approximately 74,000 clones, 80% seen once. With 5 bases removed from V and 3 bases from J, the gap between germline ends came to 20 bases. The CDR3 has 16 residues. The germline gives CDR1 WSHSY, CDR2 SAAADI. This specimen was PBMCs, taken at disease progression, from a patient treated with ibrutinib. This chain uses TRBV10-2 with TRBJ2-7; D remains ambiguous. The TCR originated in a human donor with chronic lymphocytic leukemia. CDR3 bases: TGCGCCAGCAGTTCCGTTACGGCTTATAAAAACTACGAGCAGTACTTC. The encoded protein is CASSSVTAYKNYEQYF.